What follows are 11 T cell receptor beta chains derived from one specimen sequenced in a study of identical twins (TCRdb year 2016). The library was prepared using 5' RACE. Sequencer: Illumina HiSeq 2000. The public reads were reprocessed in TCRdb via fastp at Q25 and MiXCR, keeping in-frame beta chains. Each entry is one CDR3 protein sequence, shown with its most common DNA and genes. For this sample the table gives roughly 690,000 distinct CDR3 sequences, of which 21% were detected only once. The top ten constitute 4% to 4.5% of the sample. The data were also submitted as part of a second study, on T cells expressing NK-cell markers.

Sequenced material: PBMCs. All receptors come from a woman under 30 in good health.

This chain links TRBV10-3 with TRBJ2-7; possibly TRBD1 for D (5 bases). The CDR3 loop spans 12 amino acids. CDR1 and CDR2 (germline): ENHRY, SYGVKD. Trimming took 7 bases from V and 0 from J, leaving 7 bases between them. CDR3 amino acids: CAITDSSYEQYF. The CDR3 DNA sequence: TGTGCCATCACAGACAGCTCCTACGAGCAGTACTTC.

A few counts support this clonotype. V is TRBV29-1 and J is TRBJ2-1; D gene uncertain. Germline values: CDR1 SQVTM, CDR2 ANQGSEA. The CDR3 is 15 amino acids. Trimming removed 6 bases from V and 7 bases from J, with 22 bases in between. The CDR3 DNA is TGCAGCGTCGGATCGACTCTCCCCATGGGGAATGAGCAGTTCTTC. Encoded protein: CSVGSTLPMGNEQFF.

The V and J genes are TRBV7-2 and TRBJ2-7; D perhaps matches TRBD2 (6 bases). Deletions cut 5 bases from V and 0 bases from J, with 14 bases between. Germline assignment: CDR1 SGHTA and CDR2 FQGNSA. The CDR3 runs 15 residues. The CDR3: CASSPLPGLSYEQYF. The CDR3 nucleotides read TGTGCCAGCAGCCCCCTTCCGGGACTCTCCTACGAGCAGTACTTC.

This clonotype was counted a few times. CDR3 amino acids: CASRLTSGRWYNEQFF. Written as DNA, the CDR3 is TGTGCCAGCAGGCTAACTAGCGGGAGATGGTACAATGAGCAGTTCTTC. The V gene is TRBV27, the J gene TRBJ2-1, with 11 bases matching TRBD2. The ends lost 6 bases at V and 4 bases at J; junction bases unmatched: 8. This CDR3 comprises 16 residues. Germline-derived CDR1 and CDR2 are MNHEY and SMNVEV (reference sequence).

CDR3 nucleotide sequence: TGTGCCAGCAGTTACTTGACAGGCCTCGCTGGGGCCAACGTCCTGACTTTC. This codes for CASSYLTGLAGANVLTF. The chain combines TRBV6-5 with TRBJ2-6, with D perhaps matching TRBD1 (6 bases). Germline V gene data show CDR1 as MNHEY and CDR2 as SVGAGI. This CDR3 is built from 17 residues. Trimming took off 1 base at V and 2 bases at J, with 12 bases between the two ends.

V gene TRBV12-3 or TRBV12-4 combines with J gene TRBJ2-3, with 7 bases that match TRBD1. J was trimmed by 0 bases and V by 5 bases; bases with no gene match: 5. This CDR3 is built from 15 residues. The CDR3, as DNA: TGTGCCAGCAGTCCAACAGGGGCTAGCACAGATACGCAGTATTTT. It yields the protein CASSPTGASTDTQYF.

V usage is TRBV3-1 and J usage is TRBJ2-7; D is undetermined. This CDR3 is 11 amino acids long. The germline gives CDR1 LGHDT, CDR2 YNNKEL (reference sequence). Trimming took off 1 base at V and 5 bases at J, with 3 bases between the two ends. The CDR3 region is CASSQVHEQYF. CDR3 DNA sequence: TGTGCCAGCAGCCAAGTGCACGAGCAGTACTTC.

This clonotype was picked up a small number of times. This sequence joins TRBV3-1 and TRBJ2-5; D is possibly TRBD1 or TRBD2 (5 bases each). CDR1 is LGHDT, CDR2 YNNKEL, per germline (reference sequence). CDR3 size: 16 residues. Between the trimmed V and J ends, which lost 1 base and 6 bases, there was a span of 18 bases. The CDR3 DNA is TGTGCCAGCAGCCAAGGGCCAGGGACGGTTGTAAAGACCCAGTACTTC. Its translation is CASSQGPGTVVKTQYF.

The chain joins TRBV12-3 or TRBV12-4 to TRBJ1-1, with 8 nucleotides matching TRBD1. V lost 9 bases to trimming and J lost 5 bases; unmatched junction nucleotides: 8. This CDR3 has 13 amino acids. The CDR3 loop reads CASFIQGGTEAFF. The CDR3 coding sequence is TGTGCCAGTTTCATACAGGGGGGAACTGAAGCTTTCTTT.

This clonotype was observed a handful of times. The chain couples TRBV29-1 to TRBJ2-5, with TRBD1 matching 8 bases. V lost 2 bases, J lost 4 bases, and 9 bases stayed unmatched. CDR3 length: 15 residues. Per germline, CDR1 SQVTM and CDR2 ANQGSEA. CDR3 in DNA: TGCAGCGTTGAACCCCCGGACAGGGAAGGAGAGACCCAGTACTTC. Protein: CSVEPPDREGETQYF. Full variable domain (rest looked up from reference TRBV29-1 and TRBJ2-5): SAVISQKPSRDICQRGTSLTIQCQVDSQVTMMFWYRQQPGQSLTLIATANQGSEATYESGFVIDKFPISRPNLTFSTLTVSNMSPEDSSIYLCSVEPPDREGETQYFGPGTRLLVL.

This clonotype was observed a handful of times. V is TRBV2 and J is TRBJ1-2; D possibly corresponds to TRBD1 (5 bases). V lost 4 bases, J lost 5 bases, and 14 bases lay in between. The germline V gene has CDR1 SNHLY and CDR2 FYNNEI. The CDR3 runs to 14 residues. CDR3 DNA: TGTGCCAGCAGTGTTGACAGCTTATTTTATGGCTACACCTTC. This encodes CASSVDSLFYGYTF. The variable domain in full, with the rest retrieved from reference TRBV2 and TRBJ1-2, is EPEVTQTPSHQVTQMGQEVILRCVPISNHLYFYWYRQILGQKVEFLVSFYNNEISEKSEIFDDQFSVERPDGSNFTLKIRSTKLEDSAMYFCASSVDSLFYGYTFGSGTRLTVV.